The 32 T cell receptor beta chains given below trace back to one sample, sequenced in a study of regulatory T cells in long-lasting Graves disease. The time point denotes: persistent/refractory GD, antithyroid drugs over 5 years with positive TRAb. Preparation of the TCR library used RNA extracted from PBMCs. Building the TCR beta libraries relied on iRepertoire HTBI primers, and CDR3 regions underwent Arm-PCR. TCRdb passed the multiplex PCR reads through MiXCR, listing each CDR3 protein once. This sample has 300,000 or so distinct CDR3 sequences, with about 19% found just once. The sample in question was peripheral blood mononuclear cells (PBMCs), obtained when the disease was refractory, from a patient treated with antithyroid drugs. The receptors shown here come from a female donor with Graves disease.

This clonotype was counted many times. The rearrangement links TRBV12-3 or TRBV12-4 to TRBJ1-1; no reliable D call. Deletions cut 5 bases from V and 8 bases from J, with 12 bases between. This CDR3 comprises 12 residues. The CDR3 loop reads CASSPTSPEAFF. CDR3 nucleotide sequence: TGTGCCAGCAGTCCGACTTCGCCCGAAGCTTTCTTT.

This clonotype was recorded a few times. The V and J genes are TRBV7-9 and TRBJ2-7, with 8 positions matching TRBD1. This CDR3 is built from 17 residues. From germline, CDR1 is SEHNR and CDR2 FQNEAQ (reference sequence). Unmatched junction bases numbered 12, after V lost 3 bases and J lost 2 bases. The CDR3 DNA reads TGTGCCAGCAGCTTCTCCGAGGGGACAGGAAAGACCTACGAGCAGTACTTC. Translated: CASSFSEGTGKTYEQYF.

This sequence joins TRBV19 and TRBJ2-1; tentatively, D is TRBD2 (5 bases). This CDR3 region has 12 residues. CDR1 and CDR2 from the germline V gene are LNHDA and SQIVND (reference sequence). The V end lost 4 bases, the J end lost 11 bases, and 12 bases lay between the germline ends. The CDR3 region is CASSSGFHKQFF. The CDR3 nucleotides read TGTGCCAGTAGTAGCGGGTTTCATAAGCAGTTCTTC.

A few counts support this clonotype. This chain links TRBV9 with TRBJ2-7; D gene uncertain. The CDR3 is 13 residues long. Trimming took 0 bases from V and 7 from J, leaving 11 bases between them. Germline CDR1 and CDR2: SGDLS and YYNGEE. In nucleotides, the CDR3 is TGTGCCAGCAGCGTAGAGACTCGCTCGGAGCAGTACTTC. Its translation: CASSVETRSEQYF.

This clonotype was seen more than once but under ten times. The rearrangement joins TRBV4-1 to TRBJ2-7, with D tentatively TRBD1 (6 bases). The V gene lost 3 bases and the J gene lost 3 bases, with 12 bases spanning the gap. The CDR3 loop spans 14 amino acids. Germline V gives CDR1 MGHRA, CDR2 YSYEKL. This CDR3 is CASSHEGQSYEQYF. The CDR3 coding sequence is TGCGCCAGCAGCCACGAAGGACAGAGCTACGAGCAGTACTTC.

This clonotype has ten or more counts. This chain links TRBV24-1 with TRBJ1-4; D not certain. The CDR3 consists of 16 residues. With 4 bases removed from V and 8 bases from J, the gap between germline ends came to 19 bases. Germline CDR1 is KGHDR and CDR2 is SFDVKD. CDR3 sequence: CATSDATAGEGEKLFF. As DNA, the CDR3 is TGTGCCACCAGTGACGCTACCGCCGGGGAAGGCGAAAAACTGTTTTTT.

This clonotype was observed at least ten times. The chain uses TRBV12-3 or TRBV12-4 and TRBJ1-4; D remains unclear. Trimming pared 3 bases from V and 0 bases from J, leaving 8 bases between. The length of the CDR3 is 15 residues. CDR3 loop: CASSFSTATNEKLFF. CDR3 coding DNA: TGTGCCAGCAGTTTCTCCACGGCAACTAATGAAAAACTGTTTTTT.

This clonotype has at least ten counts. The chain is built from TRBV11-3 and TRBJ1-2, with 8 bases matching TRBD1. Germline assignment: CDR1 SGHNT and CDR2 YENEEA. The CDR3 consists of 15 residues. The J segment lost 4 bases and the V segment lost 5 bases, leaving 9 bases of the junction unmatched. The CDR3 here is CASSVGTGTIYGYTF. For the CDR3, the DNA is TGTGCCAGCAGCGTCGGGACAGGAACTATCTATGGCTACACCTTC. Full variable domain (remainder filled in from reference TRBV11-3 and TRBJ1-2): EAGVVQSPRYKIIEKKQPVAFWCNPISGHNTLYWYLQNLGQGPELLIRYENEEAVDDSQLPKDRFSAERLKGVDSTLKIQPAELGDSAVYLCASSVGTGTIYGYTFGSGTRLTVV.

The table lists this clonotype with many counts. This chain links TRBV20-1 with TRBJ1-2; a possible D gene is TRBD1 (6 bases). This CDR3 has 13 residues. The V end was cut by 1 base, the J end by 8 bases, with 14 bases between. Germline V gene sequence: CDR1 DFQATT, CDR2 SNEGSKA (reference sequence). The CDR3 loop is CSARVSGGGGYTF. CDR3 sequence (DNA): TGCAGTGCTAGAGTGTCCGGGGGCGGCGGCTACACCTTC.

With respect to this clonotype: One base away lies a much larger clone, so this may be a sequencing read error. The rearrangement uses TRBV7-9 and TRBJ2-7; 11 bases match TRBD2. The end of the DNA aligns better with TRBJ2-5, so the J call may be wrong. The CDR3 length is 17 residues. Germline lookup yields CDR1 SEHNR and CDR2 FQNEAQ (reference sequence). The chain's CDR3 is CASSIALAGGWQETQYF. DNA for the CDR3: TGTGCCAGCAGCATAGCCCTAGCGGGGGGTTGGCAAGAGACCCAGTACTTC.

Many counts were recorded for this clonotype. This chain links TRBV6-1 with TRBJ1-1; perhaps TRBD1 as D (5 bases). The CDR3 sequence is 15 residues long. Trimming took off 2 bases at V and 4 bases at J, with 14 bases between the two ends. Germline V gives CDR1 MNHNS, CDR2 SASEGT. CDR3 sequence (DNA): TGTGCCAGCAGTGAAATTCTGGGGCTCGGCACTGAAGCTTTCTTT. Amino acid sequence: CASSEILGLGTEAFF.

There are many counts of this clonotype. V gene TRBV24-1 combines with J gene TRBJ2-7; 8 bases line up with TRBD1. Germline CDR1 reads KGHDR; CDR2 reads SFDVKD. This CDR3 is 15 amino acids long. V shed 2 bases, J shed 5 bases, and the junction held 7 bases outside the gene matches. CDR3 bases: TGTGCCACCAGTGATTCCACGACAGGGGCGAACGAGCAGTACTTC. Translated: CATSDSTTGANEQYF.

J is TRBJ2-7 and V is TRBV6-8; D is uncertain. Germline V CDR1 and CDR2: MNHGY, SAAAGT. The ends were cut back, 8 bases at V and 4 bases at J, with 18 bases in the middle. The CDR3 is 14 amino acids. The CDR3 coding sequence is TGTGCCAGCGGGGTGACTGGGTCCCCTTACGAGCAGTACTTC. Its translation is CASGVTGSPYEQYF.

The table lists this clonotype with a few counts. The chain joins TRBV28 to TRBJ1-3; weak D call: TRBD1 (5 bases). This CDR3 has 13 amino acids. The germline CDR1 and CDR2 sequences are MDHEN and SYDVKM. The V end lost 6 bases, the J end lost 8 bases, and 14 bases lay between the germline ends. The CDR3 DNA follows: TGTGCCAGCAGCTGGGGCGCGGTTGACACCATATATTTT. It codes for CASSWGAVDTIYF.

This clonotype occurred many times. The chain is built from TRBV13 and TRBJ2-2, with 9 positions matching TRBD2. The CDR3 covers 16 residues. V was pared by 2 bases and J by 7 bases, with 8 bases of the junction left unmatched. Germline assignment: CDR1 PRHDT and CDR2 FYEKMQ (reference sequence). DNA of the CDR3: TGTGCCAGCAGCTTACCCAGCGGGAGGAACCGCGGGGAGCTGTTTTTT. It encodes CASSLPSGRNRGELFF.

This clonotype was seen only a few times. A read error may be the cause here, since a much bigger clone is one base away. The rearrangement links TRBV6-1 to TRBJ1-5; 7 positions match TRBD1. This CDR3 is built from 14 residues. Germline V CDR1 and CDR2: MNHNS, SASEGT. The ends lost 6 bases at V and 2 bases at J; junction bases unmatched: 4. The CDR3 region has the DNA TGTGCCAGCAGACATACAGGGGGCAATCAGCCCCAGCATTTT. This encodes CASRHTGGNQPQHF.

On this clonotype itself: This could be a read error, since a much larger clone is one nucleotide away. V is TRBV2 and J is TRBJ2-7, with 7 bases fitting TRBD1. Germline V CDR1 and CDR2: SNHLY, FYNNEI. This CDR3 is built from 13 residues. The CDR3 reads CTTGPGQSYEQYF. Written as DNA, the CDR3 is TGTACCACCGGCCCGGGACAGTCCTACGAGCAGTACTTC.

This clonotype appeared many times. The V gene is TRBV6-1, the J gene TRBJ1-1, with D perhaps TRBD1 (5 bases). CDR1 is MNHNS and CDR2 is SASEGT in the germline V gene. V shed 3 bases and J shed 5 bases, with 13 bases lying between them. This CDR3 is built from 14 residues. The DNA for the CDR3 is TGTGCCAGCAGTGAGGGAGGGGCGAGTACTGAAGCTTTCTTT. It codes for CASSEGGASTEAFF.

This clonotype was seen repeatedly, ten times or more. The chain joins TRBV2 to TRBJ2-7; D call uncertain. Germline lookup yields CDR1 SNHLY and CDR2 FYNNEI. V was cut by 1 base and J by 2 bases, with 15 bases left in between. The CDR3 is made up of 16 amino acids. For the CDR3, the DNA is TGTGCCAGCAGTGAAGGACGGCAATGGGTCACCTACGAGCAGTACTTC. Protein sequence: CASSEGRQWVTYEQYF.

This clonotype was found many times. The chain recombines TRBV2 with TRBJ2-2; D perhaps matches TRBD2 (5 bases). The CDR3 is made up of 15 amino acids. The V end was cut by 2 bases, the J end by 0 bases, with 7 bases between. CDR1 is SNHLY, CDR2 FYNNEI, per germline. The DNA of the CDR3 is TGTGCCAGCAGTGAAACTAGAACGAACACCGGGGAGCTGTTTTTT. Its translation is CASSETRTNTGELFF.

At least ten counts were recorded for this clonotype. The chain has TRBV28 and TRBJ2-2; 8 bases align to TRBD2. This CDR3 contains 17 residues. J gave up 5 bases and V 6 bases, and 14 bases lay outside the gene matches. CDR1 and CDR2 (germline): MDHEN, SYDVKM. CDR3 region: CASSPSQLLAETGELFF. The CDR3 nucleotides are TGTGCCAGCAGCCCCTCCCAACTACTAGCGGAAACCGGGGAGCTGTTTTTT.

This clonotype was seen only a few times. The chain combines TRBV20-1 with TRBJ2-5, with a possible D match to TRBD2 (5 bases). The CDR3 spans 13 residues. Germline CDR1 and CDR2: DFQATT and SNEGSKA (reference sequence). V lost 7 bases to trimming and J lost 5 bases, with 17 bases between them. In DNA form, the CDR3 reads TGCAGTGTTCGAGAGGGCCTAGGGGAGACCCAGTACTTC. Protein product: CSVREGLGETQYF.

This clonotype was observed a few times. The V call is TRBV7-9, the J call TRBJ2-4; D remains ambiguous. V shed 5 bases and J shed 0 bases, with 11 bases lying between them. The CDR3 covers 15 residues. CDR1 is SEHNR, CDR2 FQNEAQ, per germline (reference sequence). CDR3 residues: CASSPRTEAKNIQYF. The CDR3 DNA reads TGTGCCAGCAGCCCAAGGACCGAAGCCAAAAACATTCAGTACTTC.

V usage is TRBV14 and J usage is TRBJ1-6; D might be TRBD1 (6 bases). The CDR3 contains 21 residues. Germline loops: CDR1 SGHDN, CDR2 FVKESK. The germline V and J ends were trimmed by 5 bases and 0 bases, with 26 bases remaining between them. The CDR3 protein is CASSYLLVDSSKSSYNSPLHF. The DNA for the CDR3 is TGTGCCAGCAGCTACCTACTTGTGGACAGCTCGAAGAGCTCCTATAATTCACCCCTCCACTTT.

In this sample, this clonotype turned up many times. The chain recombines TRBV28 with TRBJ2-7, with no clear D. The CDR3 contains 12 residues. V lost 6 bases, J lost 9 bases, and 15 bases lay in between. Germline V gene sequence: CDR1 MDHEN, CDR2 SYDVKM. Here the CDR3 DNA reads TGTGCCAGCAGCTTAAGGGTTTCCGTGCAGTACTTC. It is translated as CASSLRVSVQYF.

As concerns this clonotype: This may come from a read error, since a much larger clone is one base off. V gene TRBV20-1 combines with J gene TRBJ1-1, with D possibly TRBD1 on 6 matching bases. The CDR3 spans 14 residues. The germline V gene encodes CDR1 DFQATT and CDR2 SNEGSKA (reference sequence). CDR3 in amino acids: CSARRVRWDTETFF. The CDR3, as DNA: TGCAGTGCTAGAAGGGTCAGGTGGGACACTGAAACTTTCTTT.

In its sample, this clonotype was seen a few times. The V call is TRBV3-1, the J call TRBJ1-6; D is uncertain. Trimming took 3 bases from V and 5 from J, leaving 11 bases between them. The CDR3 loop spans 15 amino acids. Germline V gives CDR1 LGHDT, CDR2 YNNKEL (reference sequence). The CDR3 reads CASSQGALHNSPLHF. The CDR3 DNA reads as TGTGCCAGCAGCCAGGGAGCTCTACATAATTCACCCCTCCACTTT. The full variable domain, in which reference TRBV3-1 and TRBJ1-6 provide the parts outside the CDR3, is DTAVSQTPKYLVTQMGNDKSIKCEQNLGHDTMYWYKQDSKKFLKIMFSYNNKELIINETVPNRFSPKSPDKAHLNLHINSLELGDSAVYFCASSQGALHNSPLHFGNGTRLTVT.

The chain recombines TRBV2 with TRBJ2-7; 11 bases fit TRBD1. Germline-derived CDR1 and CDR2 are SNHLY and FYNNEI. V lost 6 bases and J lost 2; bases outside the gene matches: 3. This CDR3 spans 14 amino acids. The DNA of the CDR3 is TGTGCCAGCAGGGGGACAGGGGGTGCCTACGAGCAGTACTTC. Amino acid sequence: CASRGTGGAYEQYF.

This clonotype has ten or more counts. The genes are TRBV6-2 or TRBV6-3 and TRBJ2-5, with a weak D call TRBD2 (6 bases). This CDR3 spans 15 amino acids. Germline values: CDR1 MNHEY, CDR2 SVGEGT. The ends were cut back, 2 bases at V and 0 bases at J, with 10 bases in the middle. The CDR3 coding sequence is TGTGCCAGCAGTTACGGGGGGTACAACCAAGAGACCCAGTACTTC. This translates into CASSYGGYNQETQYF.

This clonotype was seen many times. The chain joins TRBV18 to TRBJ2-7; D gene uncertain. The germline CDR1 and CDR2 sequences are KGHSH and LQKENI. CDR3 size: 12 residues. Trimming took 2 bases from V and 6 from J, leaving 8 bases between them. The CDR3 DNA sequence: TGTGCCAGCTCACCAAAAGGGTTCGAGCAGTACTTC. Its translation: CASSPKGFEQYF.

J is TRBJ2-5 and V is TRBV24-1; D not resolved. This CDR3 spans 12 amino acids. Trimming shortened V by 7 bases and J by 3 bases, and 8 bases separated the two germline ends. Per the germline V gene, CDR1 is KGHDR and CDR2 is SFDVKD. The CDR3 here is CATRSAEETQYF. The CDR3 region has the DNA TGTGCCACCAGGAGCGCAGAAGAGACCCAGTACTTC.

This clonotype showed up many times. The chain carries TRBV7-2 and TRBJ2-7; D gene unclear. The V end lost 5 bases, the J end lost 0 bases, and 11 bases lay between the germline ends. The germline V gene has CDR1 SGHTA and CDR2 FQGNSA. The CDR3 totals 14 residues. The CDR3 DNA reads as TGTGCCAGCAGCCCCCGTCGGGTCTCCTACGAGCAGTACTTC. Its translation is CASSPRRVSYEQYF.